This TCR beta chain was observed in a study of T cell responses to AZD1222 COVID-19 vaccine (dated by TCRdb to about 2021). A note on the overall study: A total of 233 trial participants underwent TCR sequencing, of whom 200 to 220 received two doses of AZD1222 and about 25 received two doses of the MenACWY control vaccine. Trial participants were enrolled by age into subgroups of 18-55, 56-69 and 70-plus years, and about 150, 27 and 61 TCR-sequenced participants, respectively, were included in these subgroups. Results and caveats for the whole study, not just this receptor: Participants were mostly white British, with more females than males. The authors suggested clonal diversity may have been underestimated. The vaccine-associated CD4 TCRs covered the entire spike protein, and the dominant responses fell in regions 160-218 and 743-854. Because no day 14 peak-response samples were available, the repertoires could be characterized only after the peak T cell response. Conclusions about previously exposed vaccinees are limited, since just five to seven AZD1222 recipients were seropositive for SARS-CoV-2 at baseline. The 56-69-year group was small, and its depth increase did not reach significance, likely because of low power. Reportedly, almost half of the unique spike-specific TCRs recognized epitopes lying outside the regions that are mutated in the B.1.351 and B.1.1.7 variants. A significant rise in spike-specific TCR breadth and depth was observed after two AZD1222 doses relative to day 0 and relative to MenACWY recipients.

The CDR3 regions of human TCRbeta chains were analyzed by immunosequencing. In the paper's pipeline: TCRs in the repertoires were compared against a reference library of SARS-CoV-2-specific TCRs that had been generated with the MIRA antigen-specificity platform. Breadth was defined as the fraction of unique TCRs that were SARS-CoV-2-associated, and depth was defined as the fraction of total T cells that were SARS-CoV-2-associated. Using the MIRA data, each spike-specific TCR was assigned both to the spike region to which the TCR was reactive and to a CD4 or CD8 class. Log10-transformed breadth and depth values were compared by one-way ANOVA with Sidak's multiple comparisons tests. Here the immuneACCESS table is served through TCRdb, limited to in-frame sequences with V and J called. Missing clones are a known gap in these copies; in checked studies unresolved V genes cover under half, and the rest lacks a known reason. That table furnishes V, J and clone size, whereas the DNA furnished D and trimming. This sample holds 100,000 to 150,000 clones; around 90% were observed only once. 0.9% to 1.3% of the sample goes to the ten largest clones.

With regard to this clone: Its antigen is currently not known. No qualities accompany the bases; no much larger clone lies one base away.

The CDR3 contains 12 residues, cysteine and phenylalanine counted. Here the CDR3 DNA is all that survives: 36 bases in frame from base 1. Trimmed from V: 7 bases; trimmed from J: 5 bases; junction bases lacking a gene match: 5. The germline V gene supplies CDR1 SQVTM and CDR2 ANQGSEA. The time point label for this specimen denotes: about 28 days (+/-7) after the second vaccine dose. Because spike-specific TCR depth and breadth did not differ between the two schedules, AZD1222 recipients who got a second dose at roughly 4 weeks were pooled with those who got a second dose at roughly 12 weeks. Vaccinee samples came from UK trials COV001 and COV002, including a single-blind randomized controlled phase 2/3 trial of AZD1222 (ChAdOx1 nCoV-19) in healthy adults. For TCRbeta chain sequencing, PBMC samples were collected from trial participants at day 0 and at day 28 after the second dose.

This sample comprised peripheral blood, obtained 28 days after the second AZD1222 dose. This sequence uses TRBV29-1 and TRBJ1-5; TRBD1 fits 7 bases in the junction. The TCR sequence derives from an adult who received the AZD1222 COVID-19 vaccine. The base sequence is TGCAGCGCTCGACAGGGCCATCAGCCCCAGCATTTT. It codes for CSARQGHQPQHF.